This TCR beta chain was identified during a study of T cell repertoires in cytomegalovirus infection (dated by TCRdb to the late 2010s). Regarding the complete study: Recently identified HLA-C-restricted CMV epitopes, whose presentation resists viral immunomodulation, were targeted by peptide stimulations together with well-studied HLA-B-restricted epitopes. The HLA type of each donor mattered for the analysis, because public TCR beta signatures pointed to carriage of CMV infection along with the matching HLA type.

This clonotype showed up just a few times. Its antigen has not been determined. One base away there is no much larger clone; base qualities are not given. The treatment or condition label corresponds to: in vitro stimulation with specific CMV peptide epitopes to enrich CMV-specific T cells. The paper as a whole reports these results and caveats: The ex vivo response was dominated by HLA-C-restricted CMV-specific TCR beta clonotypes, and the single most frequent clonotype in two of eight donors was supplied by these HLA-C-restricted clonotypes. Cumulative frequency of public TCR beta family members discriminated carriers of CMV infection plus the relevant HLA type in this cohort and an independent roughly 330-donor cohort.

The data were produced on an Illumina HiSeq 1500. TCRdb applied fastp at Q25 and MiXCR to the public reads, then kept only in-frame beta chains. Entries are consolidated by CDR3 protein sequence, retaining the most common genes and DNA. The sample contains about 740,000 distinct CDR3 sequences, around 30% of them found a single time. About 20% of the sample is taken by the ten largest. V loses 5 bases at its end and J loses 4 bases; junction bases beyond the gene matches: 6. The CDR3 spans 14 residues, from the cysteine through the phenylalanine. CDR3 DNA only is kept here, 42 bases in frame from base 1. Taken from the germline V gene, the CDR1 and CDR2 loops are SGHTA and FQGNSA.

The chain is made from TRBV7-2 and TRBJ2-7, and 9 junctional nucleotides match TRBD2. The starting material was cultured PBMCs, obtained from culture after CMV antigen stimulation. The source is a human donor in good health (CMV status not recorded). Some clones in this sample may be carry-over from other donors' samples. The nucleotides are TGTGCCAGCAGCCTGGCTAGCGGGAATTACGAGCAGTACTTC. It is translated as CASSLASGNYEQYF.